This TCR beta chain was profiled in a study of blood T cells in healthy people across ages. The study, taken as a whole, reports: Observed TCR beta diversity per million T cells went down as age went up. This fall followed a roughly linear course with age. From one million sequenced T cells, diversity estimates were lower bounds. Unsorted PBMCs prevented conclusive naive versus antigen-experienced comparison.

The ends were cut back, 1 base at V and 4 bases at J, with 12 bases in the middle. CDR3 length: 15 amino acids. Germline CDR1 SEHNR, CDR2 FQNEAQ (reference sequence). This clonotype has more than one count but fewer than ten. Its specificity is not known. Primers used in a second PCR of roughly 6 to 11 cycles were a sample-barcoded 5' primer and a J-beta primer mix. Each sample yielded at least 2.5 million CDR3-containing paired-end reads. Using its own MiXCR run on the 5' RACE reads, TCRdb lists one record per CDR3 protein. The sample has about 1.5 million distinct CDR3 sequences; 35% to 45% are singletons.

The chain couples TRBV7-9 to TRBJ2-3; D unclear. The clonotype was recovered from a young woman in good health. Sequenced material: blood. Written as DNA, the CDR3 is TGTGCCAGCAGCTTAGTGGGCACGGTTGCAGATACGCAGTATTTT. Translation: CASSLVGTVADTQYF.